This T cell receptor beta chain was sequenced for a study of blood T cell repertoires in COVID-19. Data came from immunoSEQ multiplex PCR; TCRdb stores just in-frame clones and leaves some out. The table includes approximately 290,000 clones, more than 65% detected once. The ends were cut back, 2 bases at V and 6 bases at J, with 10 bases in the middle. This CDR3 is 13 amino acids long. CDR1 is MNHEY and CDR2 is SVGAGI in the germline V gene. The V gene is TRBV6-5, the J gene TRBJ1-1; D ambiguous. The clonotype comes from a person in their 70s with COVID-19, enrolled during active disease. The sequencing input was peripheral blood. CDR3 nucleotides: TGTGCCAGCAGTTACGAGGAGGAGTCTGAAGCTTTCTTT. It encodes CASSYEEESEAFF.